This T cell receptor (beta chain) was captured in a study of radiotherapy plus CTLA-4 blockade in lung cancer. Study details: Objective responses were seen in around 17% of patients, disease control in approximately 30%.

Looked up from germline, CDR1 is MNHEY and CDR2 is SVGAGI. This CDR3 contains 14 residues. V lost 5 bases to trimming and J lost 4 bases; unmatched junction nucleotides: 5. Comment on this clone: The antigen remains undetermined.

The study, taken as a whole, reports: Blood TCR clones of tumor origin expanded after radiotherapy plus ipilimumab. Dynamics of early blood T cell clones, together with interferon-beta, were reportedly the best predictors of response.

Patients in the study, people with chemo-refractory metastatic non-small-cell lung cancer, received focal radiation plus ipilimumab CTLA-4 blockade. Method: immunoSEQ multiplex PCR; TCRdb's copy keeps in-frame clones and lacks some. Of 53,000 or so clones in the sample, about 88% were seen once. This clonotype originated in a human donor with non-small cell lung cancer whose response to radiotherapy plus ipilimumab could not be evaluated. The specimen was peripheral blood, collected from a patient treated with radiotherapy plus ipilimumab. The V and J genes are TRBV6-5 and TRBJ1-3, with TRBD1 matching over 7 bases. CDR3 DNA sequence: TGTGCCAGCAGTACGACAGGGAACGGAAACACCATATATTTT. It codes for CASSTTGNGNTIYF.